The 14 T cell receptor beta chains given below trace back to one sample, sequenced in a study of shared clonotypes between healthy human individuals. The repertoire was sequenced with immunoSEQ multiplex PCR; TCRdb's copy has only in-frame clones and lacks some. The sample holds hundreds of thousands of clones; roughly 79% are singletons and the top ten take 12%. Sequencing used PBMCs. Receptor source: a woman aged 40 to 55 in good health. Some clones in this sample may be carry-over from other donors' samples.

The chain couples TRBV9 to TRBJ2-3; D gene unclear. This CDR3 comprises 15 residues. V was pared by 0 bases and J by 2 bases, with 10 bases between. Germline V gene lookup returns CDR1 SGDLS and CDR2 YYNGEE. The DNA for the CDR3 is TGTGCCAGCAGCGTAGTGGGTAGCCCCACAGATACGCAGTATTTT. Translated, it gives CASSVVGSPTDTQYF.

V gene TRBV6-5 combines with J gene TRBJ1-2; D possibly corresponds to TRBD1 (5 bases). The CDR3 spans 12 residues. With 9 bases removed from V and 8 bases from J, the gap between germline ends came to 16 bases. CDR1 is MNHEY and CDR2 is SVGAGI in the germline V gene. This CDR3 is CARLRQTPGYTF. The CDR3 nucleotides read TGTGCCAGACTTCGACAGACGCCCGGCTACACCTTC.

The gene calls are TRBV30 and TRBJ2-3; no clear D. The germline V gene has CDR1 GTSNPN and CDR2 SVGIG (reference sequence). The CDR3 has 11 residues. Trimming took 3 bases from V and 5 from J, leaving 6 bases between them. The CDR3 here is CAWRAEDTQYF. CDR3 nucleotide sequence: TGTGCCTGGAGGGCGGAAGATACGCAGTATTTT. The whole variable domain, filled in from reference TRBV30 and TRBJ2-3, reads SQTIHQWPATLVQPVGSPLSLECTVEGTSNPNLYWYRQAAGRGLQLLFYSVGIGQISSEVPQNLSASRPQDRQFILSSKKLLLSDSGFYLCAWRAEDTQYFGPGTRLTVL.

In nucleotides, the CDR3 is TGTGCCAGCAGCTCCCCCGGGTCCGACACTGAAGCTTTCTTT. This gives the protein CASSSPGSDTEAFF. The chain couples TRBV7-8 to TRBJ1-1; D is uncertain. In germline, CDR1 is SGHVS, CDR2 FQNEAQ. The length of the CDR3 is 14 residues. Trimming pared 4 bases from V and 3 bases from J, leaving 12 bases between.

The gene calls are TRBV28 and TRBJ1-2; 7 bases are a match to TRBD1. The CDR3 sequence is 18 residues long. With 5 bases clipped from V and 1 base from J, the junction kept 16 bases outside the gene matches. Germline V lookup: CDR1 MDHEN, CDR2 SYDVKM. The CDR3 here is CASSPQSPSRGYNYGYTF. As DNA, the CDR3 is TGTGCCAGCAGTCCCCAAAGCCCTTCCAGGGGGTATAACTATGGCTACACCTTC.

The rearrangement joins TRBV19 to TRBJ1-5, with D unresolved. Germline V CDR1 and CDR2: LNHDA, SQIVND (reference sequence). Trimming took 4 bases from V and 5 from J, leaving 9 bases between them. CDR3 length: 13 residues. The CDR3 is CASSTVRDQPQHF. CDR3 sequence (DNA): TGTGCCAGTAGTACTGTGAGGGATCAGCCCCAGCATTTT. The full variable domain, its missing parts supplied by reference TRBV19 and TRBJ1-5, is DGGITQSPKYLFRKEGQNVTLSCEQNLNHDAMYWYRQDPGQGLRLIYYSQIVNDFQKGDIAEGYSVSREKKESFPLTVTSAQKNPTAFYLCASSTVRDQPQHFGDGTRLSIL.

The J gene is TRBJ2-3, the V gene TRBV10-1; a possible D gene is TRBD1 (6 bases). The germline CDR1 and CDR2 sequences are WNHNN and SYGVQD (reference sequence). The CDR3 is made up of 12 amino acids. The ends were cut back, 8 bases at V and 0 bases at J, with 6 bases in the middle. CDR3 sequence reads: CASQGSTDTQYF. CDR3 DNA: TGCGCCAGCCAGGGGAGCACAGATACGCAGTATTTT.

The CDR3 region is CASSLRGTGGYTGELFF. The CDR3, as DNA: TGTGCCAGTAGTCTGAGGGGGACAGGGGGCTACACCGGGGAGCTGTTTTTT. V gene TRBV19 combines with J gene TRBJ2-2; 12 bases align to TRBD1. The CDR3 contains 17 residues. Germline V lookup: CDR1 LNHDA, CDR2 SQIVND (reference sequence). After removal of 5 bases from V and 3 bases from J, the junction contained 7 bases not matched to a gene.

A few counts support this clone. The rearrangement links TRBV7-2 to TRBJ1-1; D might be TRBD1 (6 bases). Trimming removed 4 bases from V and 0 bases from J, with 21 bases in between. This CDR3 region has 18 residues. Germline CDR1 is SGHTA and CDR2 is FQGNSA. CDR3 sequence (DNA): TGTGCCAGCAGCTCCGAAAATCCGGGACAAATCATGAACACTGAAGCTTTCTTT. It is translated as CASSSENPGQIMNTEAFF.

The chain recombines TRBV19 with TRBJ2-1; a weak D match, TRBD2 (5 bases). Germline CDR1 and CDR2: LNHDA and SQIVND (reference sequence). This CDR3 contains 15 residues. The germline V and J ends were trimmed by 4 bases and 0 bases, with 10 bases remaining between them. The CDR3 sequence: CASSTRGSSYNEQFF. As DNA, the CDR3 is TGTGCCAGTAGTACCCGTGGGAGCTCCTACAATGAGCAGTTCTTC.

This clone was picked up one time. CDR3 loop: CASSHRGTASNTGELFF. The CDR3 DNA reads TGTGCCAGCAGCCACCGAGGGACGGCGTCGAACACCGGGGAGCTGTTTTTT. The V and J genes are TRBV14 and TRBJ2-2; D is tentatively TRBD1 or TRBD2 (5 bases each). CDR3 length: 17 amino acids. Trimming shortened V by 3 bases and J by 0 bases, and 14 bases separated the two germline ends. CDR1 and CDR2 from the germline V gene are SGHDN and FVKESK. Complete variable domain (other parts from reference TRBV14 and TRBJ2-2): EAGVTQFPSHSVIEKGQTVTLRCDPISGHDNLYWYRRVMGKEIKFLLHFVKESKQDESGMPNNRFLAERTGGTYSTLKVQPAELEDSGVYFCASSHRGTASNTGELFFGEGSRLTVL.

The V and J genes are TRBV5-4 and TRBJ1-4; unclear D gene. The CDR3 has 16 amino acids. Germline values: CDR1 SGHNT, CDR2 YYREEE (reference sequence). Trimming stripped 1 base from V and 3 bases from J, with 13 bases between. CDR3 loop: CASSLRTDGANEKLFF. The CDR3 DNA is TGTGCCAGCAGCTTGCGAACAGATGGGGCTAATGAAAAACTGTTTTTT.

The chain carries TRBV10-3 and TRBJ2-1, with TRBD2 as a possible D gene (6 bases). Trimming stripped 9 bases from V and 7 bases from J, with 16 bases between. The CDR3 covers 13 residues. The germline V gene has CDR1 ENHRY and CDR2 SYGVKD. The CDR3 is CAMRRDPANEQFF. In DNA form, the CDR3 reads TGTGCCATGAGGAGGGACCCCGCGAATGAGCAGTTCTTC.

J is TRBJ2-2 and V is TRBV7-9; 12 bases match TRBD2. The germline V gene has CDR1 SEHNR and CDR2 FQNEAQ (reference sequence). The V gene end was trimmed by 3 bases and the J gene end by 4 bases; junction bases not matched to a gene: 3. This CDR3 is built from 16 residues. The CDR3 reads CASSFTTSGSTGELFF. The CDR3 DNA follows: TGTGCCAGCAGCTTTACGACTAGCGGGAGCACCGGGGAGCTGTTTTTT.